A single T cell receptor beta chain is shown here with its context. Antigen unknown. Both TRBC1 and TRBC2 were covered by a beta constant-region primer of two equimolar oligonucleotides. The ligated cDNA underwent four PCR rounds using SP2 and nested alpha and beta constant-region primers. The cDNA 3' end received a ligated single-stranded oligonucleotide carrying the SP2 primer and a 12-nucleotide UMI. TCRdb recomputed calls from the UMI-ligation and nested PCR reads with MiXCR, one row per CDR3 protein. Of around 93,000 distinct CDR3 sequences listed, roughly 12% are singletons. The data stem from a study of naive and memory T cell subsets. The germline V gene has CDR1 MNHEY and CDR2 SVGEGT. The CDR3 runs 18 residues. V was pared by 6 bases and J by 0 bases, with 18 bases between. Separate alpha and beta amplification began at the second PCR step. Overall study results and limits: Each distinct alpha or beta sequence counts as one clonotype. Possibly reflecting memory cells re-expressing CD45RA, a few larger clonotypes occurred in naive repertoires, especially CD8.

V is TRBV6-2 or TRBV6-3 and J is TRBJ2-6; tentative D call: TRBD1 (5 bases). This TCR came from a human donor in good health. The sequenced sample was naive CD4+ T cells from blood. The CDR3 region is CASRRRQQSNSGANVLTF. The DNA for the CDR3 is TGTGCCAGCAGGCGTAGACAGCAAAGTAACTCTGGGGCCAACGTCCTGACTTTC.